One sample yielded the 24 T cell receptor beta chains listed below, sequenced in a study of identical twins. TCRdb re-analysed the 5' RACE reads in MiXCR, keeping a single row per CDR3 protein. The sample comprises 450,000 or so distinct CDR3 sequences, approximately 15% of which are singletons, and about 0.53% rests with the top ten. These data are also associated with another study on yellow fever vaccine responses in identical twins.

The sample consisted of CD4+ T cells sorted from blood. The receptors shown here come from a young woman in good health.

This clonotype was recorded a few times. The J gene is TRBJ2-7, the V gene TRBV28, with D perhaps matching TRBD1 (6 bases). CDR1 is MDHEN, CDR2 SYDVKM, per germline. The CDR3 contains 13 residues. With 6 bases removed from V and 3 bases from J, the gap between germline ends came to 12 bases. The CDR3 protein is CASRTGLLYEQYF. CDR3 in DNA: TGTGCCAGCAGGACAGGTCTCCTCTACGAGCAGTACTTC. Variable domain in full (rest from reference TRBV28 and TRBJ2-7): DVKVTQSSRYLVKRTGEKVFLECVQDMDHENMFWYRQDPGLGLRLIYFSYDVKMKEKGDIPEGYSVSREKKERFSLILESASTNQTSMYLCASRTGLLYEQYFGPGTRLTVT.

This clonotype has only a few counts. The chain combines TRBV12-3 or TRBV12-4 with TRBJ2-1; TRBD1 matches at 7 bases. V shed 1 base, J shed 12 bases, and the junction held 9 bases outside the gene matches. The CDR3 has 14 residues. The CDR3 sequence: CASSLEGAGGRQFF. For the CDR3, the DNA is TGTGCCAGCAGTTTAGAGGGGGCAGGGGGAAGGCAGTTCTTC.

The chain employs TRBV7-6 and TRBJ2-3; D unclear. Germline-derived CDR1 and CDR2 are SGHVS and FNYEAQ. This CDR3 contains 12 residues. V dropped 7 bases and J dropped 9 bases, with 14 bases sitting between them. DNA for the CDR3: TGTGCCAGCACCCCGCCCGGTGGAACGCAGTATTTT. It encodes CASTPPGGTQYF.

This clonotype has ten or more counts. The chain combines TRBV20-1 with TRBJ2-1, with 10 bases lining up with TRBD2. Germline-derived CDR1 and CDR2 are DFQATT and SNEGSKA (reference sequence). The CDR3 length is 17 residues. V gave up 2 bases and J gave up 0 bases; unmatched junction bases: 7. In nucleotides, the CDR3 is TGCAGTGCTAGATCGCTAGCGGGGGCCCTCTCCTACAATGAGCAGTTCTTC. Translated, it gives CSARSLAGALSYNEQFF.

The chain uses TRBV12-3 or TRBV12-4 and TRBJ2-7; possible D gene TRBD2, 6 bases. This CDR3 is 16 amino acids long. The germline V and J ends were trimmed by 0 bases and 5 bases, with 17 bases remaining between them. The CDR3 loop is CASSLAGGRILDEQYF. DNA of the CDR3: TGTGCCAGCAGTTTAGCCGGGGGACGGATCCTTGACGAGCAGTACTTC.

The J gene is TRBJ2-7, the V gene TRBV28, with 8 bases fitting TRBD1. CDR1 is MDHEN and CDR2 is SYDVKM in the germline V gene. The CDR3 spans 14 residues. The V gene end was trimmed by 7 bases and the J gene end by 0 bases; junction bases not matched to a gene: 5. CDR3 sequence reads: CASITGGNSYEQYF. CDR3 bases: TGTGCCAGCATAACAGGGGGGAACTCCTACGAGCAGTACTTC.

This chain uses TRBV14 with TRBJ2-5; D is perhaps TRBD2 (5 bases). Germline V CDR1 and CDR2: SGHDN, FVKESK. This CDR3 comprises 16 residues. V lost 2 bases, J lost 3 bases, and 16 bases lay in between. CDR3 bases: TGTGCCAGCAGCCAATTACCAGGATTCGGGGAAGAGACCCAGTACTTC. This codes for CASSQLPGFGEETQYF.

The table lists this clonotype with a few counts. The V gene is TRBV4-3, the J gene TRBJ2-5, with 7 bases matching TRBD1. Trimming took 0 bases from V and 4 from J; bases not matched to a gene: 8. CDR1 and CDR2 from the germline V gene are LGHNA and YSLEER. This CDR3 spans 16 amino acids. The CDR3 nucleotides read TGCGCCAGCAGCCAAGATTTCGTGGACAGGTTAGAGACCCAGTACTTC. Amino acids: CASSQDFVDRLETQYF.

This clonotype has just a few counts. V gene TRBV4-3 combines with J gene TRBJ2-2; 7 bases agree with TRBD2. V lost 4 bases to trimming and J lost 5 bases; unmatched junction nucleotides: 13. CDR3 length equals 17 residues. CDR1 and CDR2 from the germline V gene are LGHNA and YSLEER. The chain's CDR3 is CASSPSRGGSDTGELFF. The CDR3 bases are TGCGCCAGCAGCCCCTCCCGGGGCGGGAGTGATACCGGGGAGCTGTTTTTT.

The V gene is TRBV7-8, the J gene TRBJ2-1; 12 bases map to TRBD2. The CDR3 runs to 15 residues. V shed 2 bases and J 10 bases; nucleotides not matched to a gene: 6. The germline V gene has CDR1 SGHVS and CDR2 FQNEAQ. The CDR3 here is CASSLSLAGGFEQFF. CDR3 coding DNA: TGTGCCAGCAGCTTATCACTAGCGGGAGGATTCGAGCAGTTCTTC.

A few counts support this clonotype. The chain couples TRBV28 to TRBJ2-5, with a weak D call TRBD1 (6 bases). V was trimmed by 6 bases and J by 3 bases, leaving 17 bases between them. The CDR3 runs 15 residues. CDR1 and CDR2 (germline): MDHEN, SYDVKM. CDR3 nucleotides: TGTGCCAGCAGCTACCCTGGACAGCTAAAAGAGACCCAGTACTTC. It specifies CASSYPGQLKETQYF.

In this sample, this clonotype turned up a few times. The gene calls are TRBV20-1 and TRBJ1-5, with 7 bases lining up with TRBD1. This CDR3 contains 14 residues. Looked up from germline, CDR1 is DFQATT and CDR2 is SNEGSKA (reference sequence). V trimming: 6 bases; J trimming: 4 bases; junction bases outside the gene matches: 9. The chain's CDR3 is CSADRDSRNQPQHF. The CDR3 DNA reads as TGCAGTGCAGACCGGGACAGCCGGAATCAGCCCCAGCATTTT.

DNA for the CDR3: TGCAGTGCCCGACGGGGACAGGGGGACACCGGGGAGCTGTTTTTT. It specifies CSARRGQGDTGELFF. V is TRBV20-1 and J is TRBJ2-2; TRBD1 matches at 11 bases. The CDR3 has 15 amino acids. Germline V gene data show CDR1 as DFQATT and CDR2 as SNEGSKA (reference sequence). With V trimmed by 6 bases and J by 3 bases, 6 bases remained unmatched.

DNA of the CDR3: TGTGCCATCAGGGGGGAGCGGTGGGGCACCAATGAGCAGTTCTTC. Translated, it gives CAIRGERWGTNEQFF. The chain has TRBV10-3 and TRBJ2-1; either TRBD1 or TRBD2 may fit D (5 bases each). Germline assignment: CDR1 ENHRY and CDR2 SYGVKD. This CDR3 has 15 amino acids. The V end lost 6 bases, the J end lost 6 bases, and 18 bases lay between the germline ends.

This chain joins TRBV6-5 and TRBJ2-5; TRBD1 agrees at 8 bases. CDR3 length: 11 amino acids. CDR1 and CDR2 (germline): MNHEY, SVGAGI. The J segment lost 14 bases and the V segment lost 5 bases, leaving 7 bases of the junction unmatched. CDR3 loop: CASSPGQGAYF. CDR3 coding DNA: TGTGCCAGCAGTCCGGGGCAGGGGGCTTACTTC.

This chain uses TRBV12-3 or TRBV12-4 with TRBJ1-4; D unclear. The CDR3 consists of 14 residues. The V and J ends lost 4 bases and 12 bases respectively, with 18 bases between them. CDR3 coding DNA: TGTGCCAGCAGTTGGTCGGGCCGCTTTGGAGAACTGTTTTTT. The encoded protein is CASSWSGRFGELFF.

The sample holds many counts of this clonotype. This chain joins TRBV18 and TRBJ2-7; 9 bases agree with TRBD2. V lost 5 bases, J lost 2 bases, and 4 bases stayed unmatched. Germline CDR1 and CDR2: KGHSH and LQKENI. The CDR3 is 14 residues long. The CDR3 loop is CASSGLAHAYEQYF. CDR3 in DNA: TGTGCCAGCTCAGGACTAGCGCATGCCTACGAGCAGTACTTC.

This clonotype occurred a few times. The chain joins TRBV7-9 to TRBJ1-5; no definite D call. V was cut by 5 bases and J by 4 bases, with 9 bases left in between. The germline V gene encodes CDR1 SEHNR and CDR2 FQNEAQ (reference sequence). The CDR3 runs 13 residues. This chain's CDR3 is CASSPDANQPQHF. The CDR3, as DNA: TGTGCCAGCAGCCCGGACGCTAATCAGCCCCAGCATTTT.

The table lists this clonotype with a few counts. The chain is built from TRBV5-1 and TRBJ2-5; TRBD1 agrees at 7 bases. The V segment lost 5 bases and the J segment 5 bases; nucleotides outside the gene matches: 12. CDR1 and CDR2 from the germline V gene are SGHRS and YFSETQ. The CDR3 covers 15 residues. The CDR3 loop is CASSLTGSAMETQYF. Here the CDR3 DNA reads TGCGCCAGCAGTTTGACAGGGTCAGCTATGGAGACCCAGTACTTC.

This clonotype was detected ten times or more. V gene TRBV5-5 combines with J gene TRBJ2-7, with D tentatively TRBD1 (5 bases). Germline-derived CDR1 and CDR2 are SGHKS and YYEKEE (reference sequence). The CDR3 sequence is 14 residues long. Trimming took 2 bases from V and 0 from J, leaving 9 bases between them. The CDR3 bases are TGTGCCAGCAGCTTACAACAGGCCTCCTACGAGCAGTACTTC. Translation gives CASSLQQASYEQYF.

The chain has TRBV3-1 and TRBJ2-5; tentatively, D is TRBD1 (8 bases). The ends were cut back, 4 bases at V and 5 bases at J, with 17 bases in the middle. Germline CDR1 LGHDT, CDR2 YNNKEL (reference sequence). The CDR3 sequence is 15 residues long. DNA of the CDR3: TGTGCCAGCAGCCCCGGCGACAGGGGAGGGGAGACCCAGTACTTC. Protein: CASSPGDRGGETQYF.

This chain joins TRBV6-1 and TRBJ2-1; D may be TRBD2 (6 bases). V shed 7 bases and J shed 2 bases, with 12 bases lying between them. This CDR3 has 14 amino acids. Germline assignment: CDR1 MNHNS and CDR2 SASEGT. This chain's CDR3 is CASKLAGTYNEQFF. The CDR3 bases are TGTGCCAGCAAATTGGCGGGAACCTACAATGAGCAGTTCTTC.

This clonotype occurred a few times. This CDR3 reads CASSSGDTETQYF. The DNA of the CDR3 is TGCGCCAGCAGCTCCGGGGACACCGAGACCCAGTACTTC. V and J are TRBV5-1 and TRBJ2-5; a possible D gene is TRBD1 (6 bases). CDR3 length: 13 amino acids. The germline V gene encodes CDR1 SGHRS and CDR2 YFSETQ. V lost 3 bases to trimming and J lost 5 bases, with 11 bases between them.

This clonotype was detected a few times. This rearrangement joins TRBV7-2 to TRBJ1-4; TRBD1 might be the D (5 bases). CDR1 and CDR2 (germline): SGHTA, FQGNSA. The CDR3 contains 17 residues. The V and J ends lost 3 bases and 7 bases respectively, with 21 bases between them. The CDR3 DNA follows: TGTGCCAGCAGCTTGTCCACTGGGGCAGGGCTCGGTGAAAAACTGTTTTTT. Translation: CASSLSTGAGLGEKLFF.